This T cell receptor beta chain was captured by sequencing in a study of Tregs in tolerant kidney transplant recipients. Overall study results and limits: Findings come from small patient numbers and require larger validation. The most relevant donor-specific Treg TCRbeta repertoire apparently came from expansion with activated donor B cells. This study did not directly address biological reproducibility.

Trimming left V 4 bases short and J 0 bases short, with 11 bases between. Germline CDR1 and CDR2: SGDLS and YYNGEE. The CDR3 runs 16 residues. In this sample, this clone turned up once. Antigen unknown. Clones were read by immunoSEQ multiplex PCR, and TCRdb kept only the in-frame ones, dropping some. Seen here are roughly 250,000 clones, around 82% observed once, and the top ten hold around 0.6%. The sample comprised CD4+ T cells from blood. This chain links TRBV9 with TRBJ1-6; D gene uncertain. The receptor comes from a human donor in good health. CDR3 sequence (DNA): TGTGCCAGCAGCAAAGAATACAGCTCCTATAATTCACCCCTCCACTTT. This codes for CASSKEYSSYNSPLHF.